The 2 T cell receptor beta chains in this list originate from one sample, sequenced in a study of T-cell reconstitution after alpha-beta-depleted transplantation in children. Unique molecular identifiers were used in preparing the TCRbeta library. TCRdb fed the PCR reads into MiXCR, producing one record per CDR3 protein. In the table there are 200,000 to 250,000 distinct CDR3 sequences, about a tenth of which are singletons. Sequenced here: PBMCs from the stem cell graft donor, sampled from the stem cell graft. The receptors were gathered from a human donor who donated a stem cell graft to a child with acute lymphoblastic leukemia.

The rearrangement uses TRBV20-1 and TRBJ1-1; D not resolved. This CDR3 has 14 amino acids. Trimming shortened V by 2 bases and J by 1 base, and 11 bases separated the two germline ends. Germline loops: CDR1 DFQATT, CDR2 SNEGSKA (reference sequence). Here the CDR3 DNA reads TGCAGTGCTAGAAGTTCCGACGGGAACACTGAAGCTTTCTTT. Translating gives CSARSSDGNTEAFF.

There are many counts of this clonotype. The rearrangement uses TRBV3-1 and TRBJ2-3; 9 nucleotides line up with TRBD2. The V segment lost 4 bases and the J segment 3 bases; nucleotides outside the gene matches: 2. The V gene's germline CDR1 is LGHDT and CDR2 YNNKEL (reference sequence). CDR3 size: 14 residues. CDR3 sequence (DNA): TGTGCCAGCAGCCTAGCGGGGGAGACAGATACGCAGTATTTT. It encodes CASSLAGETDTQYF.